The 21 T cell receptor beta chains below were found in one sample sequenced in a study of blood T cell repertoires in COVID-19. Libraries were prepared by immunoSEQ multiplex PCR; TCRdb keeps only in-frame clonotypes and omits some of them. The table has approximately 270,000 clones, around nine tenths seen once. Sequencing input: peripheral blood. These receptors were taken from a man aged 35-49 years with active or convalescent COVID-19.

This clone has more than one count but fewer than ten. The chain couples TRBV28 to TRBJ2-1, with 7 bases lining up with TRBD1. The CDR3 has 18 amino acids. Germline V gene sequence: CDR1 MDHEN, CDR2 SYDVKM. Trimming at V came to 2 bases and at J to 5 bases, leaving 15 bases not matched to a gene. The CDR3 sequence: CASSLPRGTARKDNEQFF. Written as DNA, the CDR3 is TGTGCCAGCAGTTTACCCAGGGGGACAGCCCGAAAAGACAATGAGCAGTTCTTC.

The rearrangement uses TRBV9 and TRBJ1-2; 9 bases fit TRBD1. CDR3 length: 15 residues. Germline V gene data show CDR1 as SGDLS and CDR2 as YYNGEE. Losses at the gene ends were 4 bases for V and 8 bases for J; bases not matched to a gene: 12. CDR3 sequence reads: CASSSPGQGLFGYTF. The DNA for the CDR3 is TGTGCCAGCAGCTCACCGGGACAGGGTCTTTTCGGCTACACCTTC.

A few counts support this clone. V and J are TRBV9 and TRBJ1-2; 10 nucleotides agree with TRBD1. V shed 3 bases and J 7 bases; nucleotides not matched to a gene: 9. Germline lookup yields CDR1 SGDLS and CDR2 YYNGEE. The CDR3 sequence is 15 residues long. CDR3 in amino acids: CASSAKGQGEFGYTF. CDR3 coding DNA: TGTGCCAGCAGCGCGAAAGGACAGGGGGAGTTTGGCTACACCTTC.

The CDR3 spells CASSPPATGGLGELFF. CDR3 DNA sequence: TGTGCCAGCAGCCCCCCCGCGACAGGGGGCCTCGGGGAGCTGTTTTTT. This rearrangement joins TRBV9 to TRBJ2-2; 10 bases are a match to TRBD1. Germline-derived CDR1 and CDR2 are SGDLS and YYNGEE. The CDR3 contains 16 residues. The V and J ends lost 4 bases and 7 bases, in that order; junction bases with no gene match: 10.

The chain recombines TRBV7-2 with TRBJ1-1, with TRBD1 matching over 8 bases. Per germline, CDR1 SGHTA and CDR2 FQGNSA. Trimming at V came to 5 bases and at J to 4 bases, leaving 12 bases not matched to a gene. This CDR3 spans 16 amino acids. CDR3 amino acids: CASSPAGGEVFTEAFF. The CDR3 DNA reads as TGTGCCAGCAGCCCGGCAGGGGGCGAAGTTTTCACTGAAGCTTTCTTT.

In nucleotides, the CDR3 is TGTGCCTGGACATCGTTCGGGAGAAGGAGCGAGCAGTACTTC. Encoded protein: CAWTSFGRRSEQYF. The chain employs TRBV30 and TRBJ2-7; tentative D call: TRBD2 (6 bases). CDR1 is GTSNPN, CDR2 SVGIG, per germline (reference sequence). The V gene lost 4 bases and the J gene lost 6 bases, with 19 bases spanning the gap. This CDR3 is 14 amino acids long.

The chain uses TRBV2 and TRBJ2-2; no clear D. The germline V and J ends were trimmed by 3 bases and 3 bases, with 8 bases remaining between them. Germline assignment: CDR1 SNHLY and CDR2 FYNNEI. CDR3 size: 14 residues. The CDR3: CASSDGSDTGELFF. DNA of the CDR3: TGTGCCAGCAGTGACGGGTCCGACACCGGGGAGCTGTTTTTT.

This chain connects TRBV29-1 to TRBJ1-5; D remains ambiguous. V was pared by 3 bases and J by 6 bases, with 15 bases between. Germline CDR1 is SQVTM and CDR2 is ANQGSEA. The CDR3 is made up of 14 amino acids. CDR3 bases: TGCAGCGTTGACGAAGACGGGAGAGGTCAGCCCCAGCATTTT. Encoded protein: CSVDEDGRGQPQHF. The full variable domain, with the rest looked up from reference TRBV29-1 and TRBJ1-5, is SAVISQKPSRDICQRGTSLTIQCQVDSQVTMMFWYRQQPGQSLTLIATANQGSEATYESGFVIDKFPISRPNLTFSTLTVSNMSPEDSSIYLCSVDEDGRGQPQHFGDGTRLSIL.

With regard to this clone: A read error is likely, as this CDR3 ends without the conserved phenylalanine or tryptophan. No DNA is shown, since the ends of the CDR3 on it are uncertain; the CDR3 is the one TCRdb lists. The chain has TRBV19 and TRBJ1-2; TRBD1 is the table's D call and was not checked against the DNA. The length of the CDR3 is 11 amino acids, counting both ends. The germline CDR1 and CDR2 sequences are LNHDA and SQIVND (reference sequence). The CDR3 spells CASSIGRAKED.

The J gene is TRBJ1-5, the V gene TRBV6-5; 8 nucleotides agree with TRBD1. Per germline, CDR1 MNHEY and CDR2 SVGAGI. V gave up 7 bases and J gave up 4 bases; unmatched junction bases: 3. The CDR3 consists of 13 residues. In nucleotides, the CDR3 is TGTGCCAGCATTCGACAGGGGAATCAGCCCCAGCATTTT. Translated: CASIRQGNQPQHF.

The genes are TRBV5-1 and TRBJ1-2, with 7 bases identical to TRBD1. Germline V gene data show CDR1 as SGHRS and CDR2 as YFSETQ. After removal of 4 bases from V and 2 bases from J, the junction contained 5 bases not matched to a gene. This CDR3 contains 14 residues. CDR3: CASSRDSINYGYTF. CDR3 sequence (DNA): TGCGCCAGCAGCAGGGACAGCATAAACTATGGCTACACCTTC. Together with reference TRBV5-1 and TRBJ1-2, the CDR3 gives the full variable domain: KAGVTQTPRYLIKTRGQQVTLSCSPISGHRSVSWYQQTPGQGLQFLFEYFSETQRNKGNFPGRFSGRQFSNSRSEMNVSTLELGDSALYLCASSRDSINYGYTFGSGTRLTVV.

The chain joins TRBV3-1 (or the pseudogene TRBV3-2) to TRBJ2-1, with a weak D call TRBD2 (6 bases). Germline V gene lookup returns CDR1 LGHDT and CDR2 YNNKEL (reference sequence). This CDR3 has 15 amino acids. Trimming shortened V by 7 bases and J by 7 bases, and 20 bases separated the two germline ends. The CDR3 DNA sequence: TGTGCCAGCACCCAGAGGGAGACTAGTAGAAATGAGCAGTTCTTC. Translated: CASTQRETSRNEQFF.

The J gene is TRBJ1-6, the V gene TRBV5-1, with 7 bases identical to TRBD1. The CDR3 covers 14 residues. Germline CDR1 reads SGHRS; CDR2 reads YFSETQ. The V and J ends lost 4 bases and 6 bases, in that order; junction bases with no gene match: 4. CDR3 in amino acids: CASSTTGVNSPLHF. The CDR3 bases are TGCGCCAGCAGCACAACAGGGGTTAATTCACCCCTCCACTTT. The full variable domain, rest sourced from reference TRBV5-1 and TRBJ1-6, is KAGVTQTPRYLIKTRGQQVTLSCSPISGHRSVSWYQQTPGQGLQFLFEYFSETQRNKGNFPGRFSGRQFSNSRSEMNVSTLELGDSALYLCASSTTGVNSPLHFGNGTRLTVT.

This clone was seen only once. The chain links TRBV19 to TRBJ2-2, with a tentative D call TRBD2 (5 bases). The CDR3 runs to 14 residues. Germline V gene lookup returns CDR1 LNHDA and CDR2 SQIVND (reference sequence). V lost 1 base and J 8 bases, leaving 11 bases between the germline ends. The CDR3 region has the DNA TGTGCCAGTAGTATAGCGGGGTCGGAGGGGGAGCTGTTTTTT. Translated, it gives CASSIAGSEGELFF. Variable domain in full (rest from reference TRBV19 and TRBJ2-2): DGGITQSPKYLFRKEGQNVTLSCEQNLNHDAMYWYRQDPGQGLRLIYYSQIVNDFQKGDIAEGYSVSREKKESFPLTVTSAQKNPTAFYLCASSIAGSEGELFFGEGSRLTVL.

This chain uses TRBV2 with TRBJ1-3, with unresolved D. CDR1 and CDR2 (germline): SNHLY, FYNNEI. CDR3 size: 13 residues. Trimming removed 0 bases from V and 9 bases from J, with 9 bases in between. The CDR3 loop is CASSEASAGTIYF. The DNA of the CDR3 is TGTGCCAGCAGTGAAGCATCTGCCGGCACCATATATTTT.

The CDR3 DNA reads TGTGCCAGCACTCCTTCCCCGACAGATACGCAGTATTTT. Its protein is CASTPSPTDTQYF. The rearrangement links TRBV6-6 to TRBJ2-3, with D uncertain. The V gene's germline CDR1 is MNHNY and CDR2 SVGAGI (reference sequence). Trimming cost V 7 bases and J 3 bases, with 11 bases left between them. CDR3 length: 13 residues.

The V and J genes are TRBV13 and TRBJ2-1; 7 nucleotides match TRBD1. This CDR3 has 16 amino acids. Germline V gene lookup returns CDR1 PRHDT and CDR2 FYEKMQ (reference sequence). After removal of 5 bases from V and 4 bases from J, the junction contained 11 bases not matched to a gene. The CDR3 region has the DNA TGTGCCAGCAGCGAATGGACGGGACAGAAATACAATGAGCAGTTCTTC. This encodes CASSEWTGQKYNEQFF.

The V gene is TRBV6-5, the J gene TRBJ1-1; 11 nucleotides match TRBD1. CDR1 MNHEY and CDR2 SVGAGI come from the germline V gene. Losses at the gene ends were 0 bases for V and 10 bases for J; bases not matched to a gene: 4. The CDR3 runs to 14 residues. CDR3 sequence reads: CASSYSPGQGGAFF. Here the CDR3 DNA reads TGTGCCAGCAGTTACTCTCCGGGACAGGGGGGAGCTTTCTTT.

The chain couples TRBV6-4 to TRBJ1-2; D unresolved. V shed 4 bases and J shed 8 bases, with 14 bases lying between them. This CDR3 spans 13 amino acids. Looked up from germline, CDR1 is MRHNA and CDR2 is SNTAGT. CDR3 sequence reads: CASSVGPGQGYTF. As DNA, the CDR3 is TGTGCCAGCAGTGTTGGGCCAGGTCAAGGCTACACCTTC.

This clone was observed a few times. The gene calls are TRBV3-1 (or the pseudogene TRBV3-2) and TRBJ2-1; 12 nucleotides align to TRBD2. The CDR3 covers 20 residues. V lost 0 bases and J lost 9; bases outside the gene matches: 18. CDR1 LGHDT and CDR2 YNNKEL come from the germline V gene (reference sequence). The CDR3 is CASSQEASGRAYYLSPEQFF. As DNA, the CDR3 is TGTGCCAGCAGCCAAGAAGCTAGCGGGAGGGCCTACTACCTCTCGCCTGAGCAGTTCTTC.

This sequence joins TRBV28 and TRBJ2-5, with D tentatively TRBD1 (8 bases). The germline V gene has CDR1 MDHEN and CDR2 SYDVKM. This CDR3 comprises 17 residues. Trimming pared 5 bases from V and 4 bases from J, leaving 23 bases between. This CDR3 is CASSPTPRQGRGETQYF. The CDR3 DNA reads TGTGCCAGCAGTCCAACTCCGAGACAGGGGAGGGGAGAGACCCAGTACTTC.